Listed below are T cell receptor beta chains from one sample, sequenced in a study of CD8 T cells in Susac syndrome. Via MiXCR, TCRdb re-called the immunoSEQ multiplex PCR reads, giving one row per CDR3 protein. The sample consists of about 140,000 distinct CDR3 sequences, 95% of them appearing once. Sequenced: CD8+ T cells from PBMCs. Receptors were obtained from a human donor with Susac syndrome. Both conserved end residues are part of each CDR3. Each record gives: CDR3 length, V gene, J gene, CDR3 protein.

len: 14
v_gene: TRBV20-1
j_gene: TRBJ1-1
CDR3aa: CSASSRELLLGAFF

len: 12
v_gene: TRBV11-1
j_gene: TRBJ1-1
CDR3aa: CASQEGATEAFF

len: 13
v_gene: TRBV29-1
j_gene: TRBJ2-3
CDR3aa: CSVEGWSTDTQYF

len: 19
v_gene: TRBV12-3/TRBV12-4
j_gene: TRBJ2-3
CDR3aa: CASRSGRSICRSWTDTQYF

len: 16
v_gene: TRBV20-1
j_gene: TRBJ2-7
CDR3aa: CSARDVTSVLSYEQYF

len: 11
v_gene: TRBV6-5
j_gene: TRBJ2-3
CDR3aa: CASSCHHRIHF

len: 17
v_gene: TRBV15
j_gene: TRBJ2-3
CDR3aa: CATSRRPGTGEGDTQYF

len: 13
v_gene: TRBV19
j_gene: TRBJ1-2
CDR3aa: CAIATGSSSGYTF

len: 14
v_gene: TRBV30
j_gene: TRBJ2-1
CDR3aa: CAWNPPGTDNEQFF

len: 13
v_gene: TRBV19
j_gene: TRBJ1-1
CDR3aa: CASSTQEYTEAFF

len: 15
v_gene: TRBV11-2
j_gene: TRBJ1-1
CDR3aa: CASRLHFGTMAEAFF